Listed below are T cell receptor beta chains from one sample, sequenced in a study of OX40 agonist ivuxolimab in advanced cancers. Here immunoSEQ multiplex PCR was the method, and the copy in TCRdb shows in-frame clones only, minus some. Of 60,000 to 80,000 clones detected, 85% appear once; the ten largest clones hold over 4.5%. Source: CD4+ or CD8+ T cells sorted from blood, taken in a trial of the OX40 agonist ivuxolimab. The receptors were sampled from an adult with an advanced solid tumor such as melanoma, head and neck, liver or kidney cancer. Each CDR3 is given with its conserved first and last residue. D genes are given only for firm matches. Not every row has a clone size; where given, it reads once, few, many or a size class.

D,J,size,V,DNA,CDR3
NA,TRBJ2-2,NA,TRBV27,TGTGCCAGCAGTCTAACTAGGTGGACCGGGGAGCTGTTTTTT,CASSLTRWTGELFF
NA,TRBJ2-3,NA,TRBV9,TGTGCCAGCAGCGCCCAGGGGTGGGGCGGGAGTACAGATACGCAGTATTTT,CASSAQGWGGSTDTQYF
NA,TRBJ1-6,NA,TRBV27,TGTGCCAGCAGTCCCTACACCGGATACGGGGGCTATAATTCACCCCTCCACTTT,CASSPYTGYGGYNSPLHF
NA,TRBJ2-5,NA,TRBV18,TGTGCCAGCTCACCATACCAAGAGACCCAGTACTTC,CASSPYQETQYF
TRBD1,TRBJ2-7,NA,TRBV15,TGTGCCACCAGCAGAGACAGGGGGCCGTACGAGCAGTACTTC,CATSRDRGPYEQYF
NA,TRBJ1-6,NA,TRBV13,TGTGCCAGCACCCGTGGGACTTTTAATTCACCCCTCCACTTT,CASTRGTFNSPLHF
TRBD2,TRBJ2-1,NA,TRBV5-1,TGCGCCAGCAGCGCATCACTAGCGGGGAATGAGCAGTTCTTC,CASSASLAGNEQFF
NA,TRBJ1-2,NA,TRBV6-1,TGTGCCAGCAGTGAATATACGGGGATTCATGGCTACACCTTC,CASSEYTGIHGYTF
TRBD1,TRBJ2-2,NA,TRBV28,TGTGCCAGCAGTGATCCGACTACAGGGGACACCGGGGAGCTGTTTTTT,CASSDPTTGDTGELFF
NA,TRBJ2-3,NA,TRBV2,TGTGCCAGCAGTGAAGGGACAGCAGATACGCAGTATTTT,CASSEGTADTQYF
TRBD1,TRBJ1-2,NA,TRBV6-1,TGTGCCAGCCAAGGGCAGGGGGCATTTGGCTACACCTTC,CASQGQGAFGYTF
NA,TRBJ2-5,NA,TRBV2,TGTGCCAGCAGTGTTCCGGAGGGGATGGAGACCCAGTACTTC,CASSVPEGMETQYF
NA,TRBJ2-1,NA,TRBV2,TGTGCCAGCAGTGAAGGGACAGTTAATGAGCAGTTCTTC,CASSEGTVNEQFF
TRBD1,TRBJ2-2,NA,TRBV13,TGTGCCAGCACCTATACAGGGGGGAACACCGGGGAGCTGTTTTTT,CASTYTGGNTGELFF
NA,TRBJ1-1,NA,TRBV7-9,TGTGCCAGCAGCGTGGGGACCTCCTTTGCGGGACGAGCTTTCTTT,CASSVGTSFAGRAFF
TRBD1,TRBJ2-5,NA,TRBV18,TGTGCCAGCTCACTACGGACAGGGATACAAGAGACCCAGTACTTC,CASSLRTGIQETQYF
NA,TRBJ1-6,NA,TRBV15,TGTGCCACCAGGTTGGAGGGGGACGATTATAATTCACCCCTCCACTTT,CATRLEGDDYNSPLHF
TRBD2,TRBJ2-3,NA,TRBV27,TGTGCCAGCAGTTTATCGGCTAGCGGAACAGATACGCAGTATTTT,CASSLSASGTDTQYF
NA,TRBJ1-1,NA,TRBV6-1,TGTGCCAGCAGACACCCCGGATGGAACACTGAAGCTTTCTTT,CASRHPGWNTEAFF
NA,TRBJ2-7,NA,TRBV6-6,TGTGCCAGCAGCCTTGGGTACGAGCAGTACTTC,CASSLGYEQYF
NA,TRBJ2-3,NA,TRBV28,TGTGCCAGCAGTTTTCGACCAGATGAGTACCTGTCGCAGTATTTT,CASSFRPDEYLSQYF
TRBD1,TRBJ1-5,NA,TRBV11-2,TGTGCCAGCAGCTTAGGAGGGGGCTCGGGGCAGCCCCAGCATTTT,CASSLGGGSGQPQHF
TRBD1,TRBJ1-4,few,TRBV6-1,TGTGCCAGCAGGATCGCAGGGGGCGACGGAAAACTGTTTTTT,CASRIAGGDGKLFF
NA,TRBJ1-1,NA,TRBV27,TGTGCCAGCAGTTTATGGGGTTTGAACACTGAAGCTTTCTTT,CASSLWGLNTEAFF
NA,TRBJ2-2,once,TRBV5-4,TGTGCCAGCAGCTTCGGTCAGGGCGTGAGCGGGGAGCTGTTTTTT,CASSFGQGVSGELFF
NA,TRBJ2-6,NA,TRBV4-1,TGCGCCAGCAGCCAGGGGGAACTGACAGCCGGGGCCAACGTCCTGACTTTC,CASSQGELTAGANVLTF
NA,TRBJ1-4,NA,TRBV19,TGTGCCAGTAGCGAGGGTTGGCGTGGTGAAAAACTGTTTTTT,CASSEGWRGEKLFF
NA,TRBJ2-5,NA,TRBV2,TGTGCCAGCAGTGAAGCGGGGGCGAGAACGACGAGGAGGGAGACCCAGTACTTC,CASSEAGARTTRRETQYF
TRBD2,TRBJ2-7,NA,TRBV4-1,TGCGCCAGCAGCCAAGTATTATTGACTAGCGGAGGGGGGTACGAGCAGTACTTC,CASSQVLLTSGGGYEQYF
TRBD1,TRBJ2-2,NA,TRBV4-3,TGCGCCAGCAGCCAAGAGAGGGACAGGGGCAACACCGGGGAGCTGTTTTTT,CASSQERDRGNTGELFF
NA,TRBJ1-5,NA,TRBV30,TGTGCCTGGAGTTCAGGGTGGGGTCAGCCCCAGCATTTT,CAWSSGWGQPQHF
NA,TRBJ2-5,NA,TRBV7-3,TGTGCCAGCAGCCGCAACGGTGAGCGCGAGATCCAAGAGACCCAGTACTTC,CASSRNGEREIQETQYF
TRBD2,TRBJ2-1,NA,TRBV7-2,TGTGCCAGCAGCTTAGAGAGGCTAGCGGGGGGGTACAATGAGCAGTTCTTC,CASSLERLAGGYNEQFF
TRBD2,TRBJ2-1,NA,TRBV7-2,TGTGCCAGCAGCAAGACTAGCGGGAGTACGCGTGAGCAGTTCTTC,CASSKTSGSTREQFF
TRBD1,TRBJ2-7,NA,TRBV4-1,TGCGCCAGCAGCCCCGGGACAGGCGAAAGGTACGAGCAGTACTTC,CASSPGTGERYEQYF
NA,TRBJ2-1,once,TRBV11-3,TGTGCCAGCAGCCTTCCAGGGGGGTCCTACAATGAGCAGTTCTTC,CASSLPGGSYNEQFF
NA,TRBJ2-2,NA,TRBV19,TGTGCCAGTACACTTCAGGGCTCCGGGGAGCTGTTTTTT,CASTLQGSGELFF
TRBD1,TRBJ1-1,NA,TRBV19,TGTGCCAGTAGTACCGGGACAGGGTACAGAGGTGAAGCTTTCTTT,CASSTGTGYRGEAFF
NA,TRBJ2-1,once,TRBV6-1,TGTGCCAGCAGTGAGGGTCCGAGTATTCGGGATGAGCAGTTCTTC,CASSEGPSIRDEQFF
NA,TRBJ2-3,NA,TRBV6-1,TGTGCCAGCAGTGACTGGGATTTGTTAGGTAGCACAGATACGCAGTATTTT,CASSDWDLLGSTDTQYF
TRBD1,TRBJ1-5,NA,TRBV6-6,TGTGCCAGCAGGAGACAGGGTGGCAGCAATCAGCCCCAGCATTTT,CASRRQGGSNQPQHF
NA,TRBJ2-1,few,TRBV9,TGTGCCAGCAGCGTCGAACTCGGTGAGCAGTTCTTC,CASSVELGEQFF
NA,TRBJ1-2,many,TRBV28,TGTGCCAGCAGTCCCGGAGGGGGGTATTATGGCTACACCTTC,CASSPGGGYYGYTF
NA,TRBJ2-1,NA,TRBV20-1,TGCAGTGCTAGAGAAAGACAGGTCGGGTTCTTC,CSARERQVGFF
TRBD2,TRBJ2-1,NA,TRBV4-1,TGCGCCAGCAGCCAGGGAGCGGGAGTTCCTTGGTTCTTC,CASSQGAGVPWFF
TRBD1,TRBJ1-1,NA,TRBV15,TGTGCCACCAGCAGAGATCTCGGGAGTTCCGGGACAGTGAACACTGAAGCTTTCTTT,CATSRDLGSSGTVNTEAFF
NA,TRBJ1-5,NA,TRBV2,TGTGCCAGCAGTGAACAGGGGTTAGGCAATCAGCCCCAGCATTTT,CASSEQGLGNQPQHF
NA,TRBJ2-7,NA,TRBV27,TGTGCCAGCAGCGTCCGGGGTGGCTCCTACGAGCAGTACTTC,CASSVRGGSYEQYF
TRBD2,TRBJ2-3,NA,TRBV13,TGTGCCAGCAGCTTAGAGACTAGCCGAGGCACAGATACGCAGTATTTT,CASSLETSRGTDTQYF
TRBD1,TRBJ1-6,NA,TRBV7-2,TGTGCCAGCAGCCAGGGACAGGGGTTGGCCCGCCTCCACTTT,CASSQGQGLARLHF
TRBD2,TRBJ2-7,NA,TRBV7-8,TGTGCCAGCAGCCACACAGCGGGGAGAATCTACGAGCAGTACTTC,CASSHTAGRIYEQYF
NA,TRBJ1-1,NA,TRBV5-1,TGCGCCAGCAGCTTCTACAGGGCCAACACTGAAGCTTTCTTT,CASSFYRANTEAFF
NA,TRBJ2-1,NA,TRBV10-1,TGCGCCAGGACTATTCTATACAATGAGCAGTTCTTC,CARTILYNEQFF
NA,TRBJ1-2,NA,TRBV19,TGTGCCAGTAGTACCCGTGGGGTCGGCGGCTACACCTTC,CASSTRGVGGYTF
TRBD1,TRBJ2-5,NA,TRBV11-2,TGTGCCAGCAGCTTAGATCAAGTCCGGACAGGGCCGCAAGAGACCCAGTACTTC,CASSLDQVRTGPQETQYF
NA,TRBJ1-5,NA,TRBV6-5,TGTGCCAGCAGTTACTCACGGGCCGACAATCAGCCCCAGCATTTT,CASSYSRADNQPQHF
NA,TRBJ2-7,NA,TRBV15,TGTGCCACCAGCAGAGATGGCGGAAATTTCGAGCAGTACTTC,CATSRDGGNFEQYF
NA,TRBJ2-7,NA,TRBV21-1,TGTGCCAGCCCAACCTCTAGCGGAAGCTCCTACGAGCAGTACTTC,CASPTSSGSSYEQYF
NA,TRBJ1-1,NA,TRBV28,TGTGCCAGCCTTTCATACCGGGACTTCAACACTGAAGCTTTCTTT,CASLSYRDFNTEAFF